The rows below give T cell receptor beta chains drawn from one sample of a study of cytomegalovirus exposure and HLA in healthy donors. TCRdb's table, derived via immunoSEQ multiplex PCR, lists solely in-frame clones and lacks some. The data contain just over 200,000 clones, 70% to 85% of them seen just once; the ten biggest clones take up about 1.7%. The sample was PBMCs. Every receptor here comes from a man aged 45 to 65 in good health and CMV-seronegative. The conserved cysteine and the conserved F or W are not part of the CDR3 here. Clone size is given for some rows only: seen once, a few or many times, or a class if the clone is expanded.

j_call,clone_size,v_call,cdr3_aa
TRBJ2-1,.,TRBV6-5,AGSSLSFAYNEQF
TRBJ1-2,once,TRBV6-1,ASRKGAGGYT
TRBJ2-7,.,TRBV4-2,ASSHAGTSLTSYEQY
TRBJ2-5,.,TRBV28,ASSNPSGETQY
TRBJ1-5,.,TRBV6-5,ASRTGSNQPQH
TRBJ1-4,.,TRBV7-2,ASRYRTGGPNEKLF
TRBJ2-1,.,TRBV28,ASSLMSSRGDEQF
TRBJ1-3,.,TRBV5-1,ASSFGGRDGNTIY
TRBJ2-3,.,TRBV13,ASSLGHPSISTDTQY
TRBJ2-7,few,TRBV7-9,ASSSGQGSYEQY
TRBJ1-2,.,TRBV27,ASNSPGVGYT
TRBJ2-7,.,TRBV27,ASRSTGGASYEQY
TRBJ2-5,.,TRBV5-1,ASSFGDSRSETQY
TRBJ1-5,.,TRBV28,ASSKSRLPVQPQH
TRBJ2-5,.,TRBV19,ASSILPGGQSGGETQY
TRBJ2-1,.,TRBV6-6,ASTLGQGHVDEQF
TRBJ2-1,.,TRBV27,ASSFRGNSYNEQF
TRBJ1-1,.,TRBV30,AWSILTGIKPEAF
TRBJ2-3,few,TRBV28,ASRSGWTDTQY
TRBJ2-7,.,TRBV18,ASSSDGATSYEQY
TRBJ2-3,.,TRBV27,ASSKAGASPDTQY
TRBJ1-1,.,TRBV18,ASSPSGSNTEAF
TRBJ2-6,once,TRBV2,ASSLIASSGANVLT
TRBJ2-1,.,TRBV11-3,ASSLQAGHNEQF